Included here is one T cell receptor (beta chain) sequence, with context. Antigen: not known. The sample belongs to a study of cytomegalovirus exposure and HLA in healthy donors. Study context: Genotyping showed approximately 81% of roughly 400 donors falling in the Caucasian-associated ancestry cluster.

The study ran its PCR with 60 Vbeta and 13 Jbeta primers. Assay: immunoSEQ multiplex PCR; the TCRdb copy retains only in-frame clones and omits some. In the table there are over 150,000 clones, 60% to 80% of which are singletons. Regarding the study as a whole: An observed cluster of highly shared sequence variants was recorded as a likely sequencing artifact. An analysis that came later showed most CMV-associated TCR beta chains appearing HLA-restricted. Cytomegalovirus status was reportedly diagnosed by the classifier with high specificity and sensitivity.

V lost 4 bases to trimming and J lost 6 bases; unmatched junction nucleotides: 11. Germline CDR1 SGHRS, CDR2 YFSETQ. This CDR3 contains 16 residues. The gene calls are TRBV5-1 and TRBJ2-3; TRBD2 aligns across 10 bases. The sequence came from a woman between 25 and 40 years old in good health and CMV-seronegative. The sequencing sample was made of PBMCs. CDR3 DNA: TGCGCCAGCAGCCTTAGCGGGGGGCGGACCGGCGATACGCAGTATTTT. Residues: CASSLSGGRTGDTQYF.